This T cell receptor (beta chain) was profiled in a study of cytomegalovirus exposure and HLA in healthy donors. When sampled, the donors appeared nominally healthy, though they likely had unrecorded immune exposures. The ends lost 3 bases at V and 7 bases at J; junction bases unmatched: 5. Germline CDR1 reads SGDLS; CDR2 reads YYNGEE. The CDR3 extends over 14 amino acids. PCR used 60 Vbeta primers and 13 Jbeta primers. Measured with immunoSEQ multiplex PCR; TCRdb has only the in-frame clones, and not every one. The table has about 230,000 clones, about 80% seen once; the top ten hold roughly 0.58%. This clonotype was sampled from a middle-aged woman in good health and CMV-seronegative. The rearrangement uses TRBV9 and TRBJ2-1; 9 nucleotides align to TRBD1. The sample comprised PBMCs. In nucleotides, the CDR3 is TGTGCCAGCAGCGACCAGGGACAGGGAAATGAGCAGTTCTTC. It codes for CASSDQGQGNEQFF.